The rows below give T cell receptor beta chains drawn from one sample of a study of T cell changes during pregnancy in multiple sclerosis. Sequencing used immunoSEQ multiplex PCR; TCRdb keeps in-frame clones, though not all of them. The sample lists tens of thousands of clones, just over 90% seen once, with roughly 0.21% in the top ten. The material was CD4+ T cells from peripheral blood mononuclear cells, obtained before pregnancy. Source of these receptors: a female donor with multiple sclerosis, enrolled in a pregnancy study. Each CDR3 is given with its conserved first and last residue. Each record gives: V gene, CDR3 length, D gene, clone size, J gene, CDR3 protein, CDR3 DNA. D genes are given only for firm matches. Where a row states a size, it is once, few, many or the class of an expanded clone; other rows omit it.

>TRBV20-1|11|TRBD1|-|TRBJ1-2
CSRTGGKGYTF
TGCAGCCGGACAGGGGGCAAAGGCTACACCTTC
>TRBV15|12|TRBD1|few|TRBJ1-2
CATSTSGGRYTF
TGTGCCACCAGCACTTCAGGGGGTCGCTACACCTTC
>TRBV19|17|TRBD1|-|TRBJ2-3
CATTGTGPDRSTDTQYF
TGTGCCACAACCGGGACAGGGCCCGATCGTAGCACAGATACGCAGTATTTT
>TRBV11-2|17|-|-|TRBJ1-6
CASSLALLGRGESPLHF
TGTGCCAGCAGCTTAGCTCTCTTAGGCCGGGGGGAATCACCCCTCCACTTT
>TRBV28|14|TRBD1|-|TRBJ2-5
CASQTGGLLETQYF
TGTGCCAGCCAGACAGGGGGCTTGTTAGAGACCCAGTACTTC
>TRBV2|16|-|-|TRBJ2-3
CASSESSSVDTDTQYF
TGTGCCAGCAGTGAATCTAGCTCCGTAGACACAGATACGCAGTATTTT
>TRBV2|13|-|-|TRBJ1-1
CASSVSENTEAFF
TGTGCCAGCAGTGTTTCAGAGAACACTGAAGCTTTCTTT
>TRBV2|12|-|-|TRBJ2-7
CASSDELNEQYF
TGTGCCAGCAGCGATGAGCTCAACGAGCAGTACTTC
>TRBV30|15|TRBD1|-|TRBJ1-1
CAWSPTGFVNTEAFF
TGTGCCTGGAGTCCGACAGGGTTCGTGAACACTGAAGCTTTCTTT
>TRBV10-3|16|TRBD1|-|TRBJ2-1
CAISEPTQGANNEQFF
TGTGCCATCAGTGAGCCCACGCAGGGGGCCAACAATGAGCAGTTCTTC
>TRBV5-1|16|TRBD1|-|TRBJ2-3
CASSFTTGVGTDTQYF
TGCGCCAGCAGCTTTACTACAGGGGTAGGGACAGATACGCAGTATTTT
>TRBV5-1|13|-|-|TRBJ2-3
CASSTPTTDTQYF
TGCGCCAGCAGCACACCCACGACAGATACGCAGTATTTT
>TRBV19|15|TRBD2|-|TRBJ2-1
CASSISGRASNEQFF
TGTGCCAGTAGTATCAGCGGGAGGGCGTCCAATGAGCAGTTCTTC
>TRBV6-6|10|-|-|TRBJ1-1
CASSSGEAFF
TGTGCCAGCAGTTCGGGAGAAGCTTTCTTT
>TRBV7-8|15|-|-|TRBJ1-2
CASSLARSGSGGYTF
TGTGCCAGCAGCCTGGCGCGATCAGGGTCCGGCGGCTACACCTTC
>TRBV19|15|-|-|TRBJ2-6
CASSIGRGRANVLTF
TGTGCCAGTAGTATAGGTAGGGGCCGGGCCAACGTCCTGACTTTC
>TRBV30|14|-|-|TRBJ2-3
CAWSDDPGPDTQYF
TGTGCCTGGAGTGACGATCCTGGCCCAGATACGCAGTATTTT
>TRBV27|15|-|-|TRBJ1-2
CASTDGGSQKDGYTF
TGTGCCAGCACCGATGGGGGGAGCCAGAAAGATGGCTACACCTTC
>TRBV5-8|13|-|-|TRBJ1-1
CASSPRRNTEAFF
TGTGCCAGCAGCCCCCGGAGGAACACTGAAGCTTTCTTT
>TRBV19|15|TRBD1|-|TRBJ1-5
CASSISPGGGQPQHF
TGTGCCAGTAGTATCTCACCAGGGGGCGGTCAGCCCCAGCATTTT
>TRBV12-2|18|-|-|TRBJ1-6
CASRLASPRDRDNSPLHF
TGTGCAAGTCGCTTAGCGAGCCCCCGGGACAGGGATAATTCACCCCTCCACTTT
>TRBV6-5|15|TRBD1|-|TRBJ2-7
CASSPAGTESYEQYF
TGTGCCAGCAGTCCGGCCGGGACAGAGAGCTACGAGCAGTACTTC
>TRBV11-2|18|TRBD1|few|TRBJ1-3
CASSLAGQVEAAGNTIYF
TGTGCCAGCAGCTTAGCTGGACAGGTCGAGGCAGCTGGAAACACCATATATTTT
>TRBV18|13|TRBD1|-|TRBJ1-1
CASSPGRGPEAFF
TGTGCCAGCTCACCGGGAAGGGGGCCTGAAGCTTTCTTT
>TRBV6-1|12|TRBD1|-|TRBJ1-1
CASRQGRAEAFF
TGTGCCAGCCGACAGGGCAGGGCTGAAGCTTTCTTT
>TRBV6-1|13|-|-|TRBJ2-7
CASSRGTAYEQYF
TGTGCCAGCAGCCGCGGGACAGCTTACGAGCAGTACTTC
>TRBV19|14|TRBD1|-|TRBJ1-2
CASSTLWTGSGYTF
TGTGCCAGTAGTACCCTATGGACAGGATCTGGCTACACCTTC
>TRBV6-1|16|-|-|TRBJ2-5
CASSEGWGGGQETQYF
TGTGCCAGCAGTGAAGGGTGGGGGGGCGGCCAAGAGACCCAGTACTTC
>TRBV6-1|14|-|-|TRBJ2-7
CASSEADRAYEQYF
TGTGCCAGCAGTGAAGCGGACAGAGCCTACGAGCAGTACTTC
>TRBV18|16|-|-|TRBJ1-4
CASSVDRLGTNEKLFF
TGTGCCAGCTCGGTTGACAGACTTGGGACTAATGAAAAACTGTTTTTT
>TRBV10-2|15|TRBD2|-|TRBJ2-1
CASSEGAGGPYEQFF
TGCGCCAGCAGTGAGGGAGCGGGAGGGCCCTATGAGCAGTTCTTC
>TRBV6-1|14|-|-|TRBJ2-1
CASSGGFSYNEQFF
TGTGCCAGCAGTGGCGGGTTCTCCTACAATGAGCAGTTCTTC
>TRBV19|13|-|-|TRBJ2-2
CASSTAGEAELFF
TGTGCCAGTAGTACCGCAGGGGAAGCGGAGCTGTTTTTT
>TRBV6-5|14|TRBD2|-|TRBJ2-1
CASRAGIARNEQFF
TGTGCCAGCAGAGCGGGGATCGCGAGGAATGAGCAGTTCTTC
>TRBV19|14|-|-|TRBJ1-5
CASSIVPREQPQHF
TGTGCCAGTAGTATAGTTCCCCGGGAGCAGCCCCAGCATTTT
>TRBV6-5|15|TRBD1|once|TRBJ1-1
CASSRADRVVTEAFF
TGTGCCAGCAGTCGCGCGGACAGGGTGGTGACTGAAGCTTTCTTT
>TRBV18|14|-|-|TRBJ2-7
CASSPYRESYEQYF
TGTGCCAGCTCACCTTACAGGGAATCCTACGAGCAGTACTTC
>TRBV25-1|17|TRBD1|-|TRBJ2-6
CASSDRTGRRGANVLTF
TGTGCCAGCAGTGATCGGACAGGGAGGCGCGGGGCCAACGTCCTGACTTTC
>TRBV19|17|-|-|TRBJ2-2
CASSITGQGQNTGELFF
TGTGCCAGTAGTATCACAGGACAAGGACAGAACACCGGGGAGCTGTTTTTT
>TRBV7-2|14|TRBD1|-|TRBJ1-1
CASSFGQGNTEAFF
TGTGCCAGCAGCTTTGGACAGGGGAACACTGAAGCTTTCTTT
>TRBV28|13|TRBD2|-|TRBJ2-7
CASTLGTSGEQYF
TGTGCCAGCACCCTCGGGACTAGCGGGGAGCAGTACTTC
>TRBV6-5|15|TRBD1|-|TRBJ2-2
CASIKWTGGAGELFF
TGTGCCAGCATTAAGTGGACAGGGGGGGCCGGGGAGCTGTTTTTT
>TRBV6-5|11|-|-|TRBJ1-1
CASSYGTEAFF
TGTGCCAGCAGTTACGGGACAGAAGCTTTCTTT
>TRBV19|13|-|-|TRBJ1-5
CASSEGGNQPQHF
TGTGCCAGTAGCGAGGGAGGCAATCAGCCCCAGCATTTT
>TRBV19|14|-|once|TRBJ2-1
CASSPRQNTNEQFF
TGTGCCAGTAGTCCCCGACAGAATACCAATGAGCAGTTCTTC
>TRBV6-4|14|-|once|TRBJ1-6
CASSVTGTGSPLHF
TGTGCCAGCAGTGTTACAGGGACGGGTTCACCCCTCCACTTT
>TRBV5-1|15|-|-|TRBJ2-3
CASSLGKGGTDTQYF
TGCGCCAGCAGCTTGGGGAAAGGGGGCACAGATACGCAGTATTTT
>TRBV29-1|12|-|-|TRBJ1-1
CSVGGRSTEAFF
TGCAGCGTTGGCGGGCGGTCCACTGAAGCTTTCTTT